In its sample, the clone carrying this T cell receptor (beta chain) was seen many times. Antigen specificity is unknown. Amplified TCR beta CDR3 regions derived from RNA transcripts. The TCR CDR3 was amplified in a first-round RT-PCR using the HTBI primer set. TCRdb fed the multiplex PCR reads into MiXCR, producing one record per CDR3 protein. This table holds about 600,000 distinct CDR3 sequences, 16% found once. The source of the sample is a study of T cells in Graves' hyperthyroidism and ophthalmopathy. Study-level points and caveats: Blood samples included most of the expanded thyroid clonotypes exceeding 0.001.

A patient was excluded if there was uncontrolled infection, other autoimmune disease, pregnancy or lactation. The germline V gene has CDR1 DFQATT and CDR2 SNEGSKA (reference sequence). The V end lost 3 bases, the J end lost 8 bases, and 30 bases lay between the germline ends. The CDR3 contains 18 residues. The rearrangement joins TRBV20-1 to TRBJ2-3, with D possibly matching TRBD1 (6 bases). Sequencing used blood. This TCR came from a middle-aged woman with Graves' ophthalmopathy. The CDR3 DNA reads TGCAGTGCTAGGCAGGTCCCCGGGGCCAGCCTTAGAGGGGGTACGCAGTATTTT. It is translated as CSARQVPGASLRGGTQYF.